The TCR beta chain described here comes from a study of cytomegalovirus exposure and HLA in healthy donors. Overall study: Some 180 million T cells yielded over 90 million unique TCR beta sequences in earlier analysis.

Vbeta (60) and Jbeta (13) primers were used in the PCR. Data came from immunoSEQ multiplex PCR; TCRdb stores just in-frame clones and leaves some out. The table lists 100,000 or so clones, around three quarters of them singletons. The donors, nominally healthy at sampling, likely had unrecorded immune exposures. The receptor's source is a female donor in good health and CMV-seropositive. Sequenced material: PBMCs.

CDR3 nucleotides: TGTGCCAGCAGCTCCGGGACAAAGAACACTGAAGCTTTCTTT. Translating gives CASSSGTKNTEAFF. This chain uses TRBV5-6 with TRBJ1-1, with TRBD1 as a possible D gene (6 bases). The V and J ends lost 3 bases and 1 base respectively, with 10 bases between them. The CDR3 loop spans 14 amino acids. CDR1 is SGHDT and CDR2 is YYEEEE in the germline V gene.